This T cell receptor (beta chain) was captured by sequencing in a study of technical replicates of blood from a handful of donors. The protocol was immunoSEQ multiplex PCR, while the TCRdb copy is restricted to in-frame clones and leaves out a portion. The repertoire includes around 67,000 clones, approximately 83% of them detected once, and 5% to 6.5% sits in the top ten. The ends lost 4 bases at V and 4 bases at J; junction bases unmatched: 13. The germline CDR1 and CDR2 sequences are SGDLS and YYNGEE. The CDR3 sequence is 16 residues long. Sample: PBMCs. The V and J genes are TRBV9 and TRBJ1-2, with 7 bases lining up with TRBD1. The receptor's source is a human donor in good health. Some clones in this sample may be carry-over from other donors' samples. The chain's CDR3 is CASSQGGASPFYGYTF. CDR3 sequence (DNA): TGTGCCAGCAGCCAGGGGGGAGCCTCGCCTTTCTATGGCTACACCTTC.